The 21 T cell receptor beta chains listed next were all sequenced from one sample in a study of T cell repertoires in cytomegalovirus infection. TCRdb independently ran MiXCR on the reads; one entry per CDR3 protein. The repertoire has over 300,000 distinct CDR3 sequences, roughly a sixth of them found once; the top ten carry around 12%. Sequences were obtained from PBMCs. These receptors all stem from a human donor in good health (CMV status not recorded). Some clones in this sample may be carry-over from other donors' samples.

The CDR3 here is CASSGVGTGQETQYF. CDR3 bases: TGTGCCAGCAGCGGTGTAGGGACAGGTCAAGAGACCCAGTACTTC. The chain uses TRBV7-2 and TRBJ2-5; 8 bases match TRBD1. V lost 5 bases and J lost 2; bases outside the gene matches: 7. Germline lookup yields CDR1 SGHTA and CDR2 FQGNSA. This CDR3 is built from 15 residues.

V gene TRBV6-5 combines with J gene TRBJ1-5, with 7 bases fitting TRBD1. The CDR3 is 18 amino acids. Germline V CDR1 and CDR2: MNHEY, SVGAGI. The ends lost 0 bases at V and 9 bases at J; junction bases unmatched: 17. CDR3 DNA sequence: TGTGCCAGCAGTTACTCCTCCGATCCTACAGGGGAGAGGGGGCCCCAGCATTTT. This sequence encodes CASSYSSDPTGERGPQHF.

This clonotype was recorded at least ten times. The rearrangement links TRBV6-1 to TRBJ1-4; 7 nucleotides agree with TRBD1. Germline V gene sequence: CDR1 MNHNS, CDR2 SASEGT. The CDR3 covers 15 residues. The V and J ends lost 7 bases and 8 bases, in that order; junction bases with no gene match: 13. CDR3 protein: CASNTYGTGEEKLFF. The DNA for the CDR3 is TGTGCCAGCAACACCTACGGCACAGGGGAGGAAAAACTGTTTTTT.

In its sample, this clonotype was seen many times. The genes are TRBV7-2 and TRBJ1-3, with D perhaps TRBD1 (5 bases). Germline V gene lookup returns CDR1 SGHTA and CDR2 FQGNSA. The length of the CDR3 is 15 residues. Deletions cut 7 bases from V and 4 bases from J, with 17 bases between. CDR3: CASTKRPGGGNTIYF. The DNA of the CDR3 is TGTGCCAGCACTAAACGTCCGGGGGGAGGAAACACCATATATTTT.

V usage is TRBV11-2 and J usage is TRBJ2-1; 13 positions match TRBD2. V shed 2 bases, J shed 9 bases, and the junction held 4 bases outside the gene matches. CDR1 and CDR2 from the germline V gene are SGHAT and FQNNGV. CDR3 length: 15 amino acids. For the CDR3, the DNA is TGTGCCAGCAGCTTAACTAGCGGGGGGGTTCGTGAGCAGTTCTTC. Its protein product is CASSLTSGGVREQFF. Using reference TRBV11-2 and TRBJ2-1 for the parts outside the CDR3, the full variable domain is EAGVAQSPRYKIIEKRQSVAFWCNPISGHATLYWYQQILGQGPKLLIQFQNNGVVDDSQLPKDRFSAERLKGVDSTLKIQPAKLEDSAVYLCASSLTSGGVREQFFGPGTRLTVL.

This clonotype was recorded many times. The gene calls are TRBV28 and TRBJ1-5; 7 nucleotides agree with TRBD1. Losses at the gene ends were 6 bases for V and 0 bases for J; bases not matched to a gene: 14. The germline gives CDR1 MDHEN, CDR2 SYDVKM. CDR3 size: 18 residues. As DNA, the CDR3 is TGTGCCAGCAGCCTGGCCGGGGGACAGACTTATAGCAATCAGCCCCAGCATTTT. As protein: CASSLAGGQTYSNQPQHF.

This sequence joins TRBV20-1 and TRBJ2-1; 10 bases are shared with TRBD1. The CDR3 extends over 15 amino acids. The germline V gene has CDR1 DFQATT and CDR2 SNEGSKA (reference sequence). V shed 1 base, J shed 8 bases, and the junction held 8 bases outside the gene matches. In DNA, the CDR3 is TGCAGTGCTAGAGCTCGGGACAGGGGTTCTTATGAGCAGTTCTTC. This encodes CSARARDRGSYEQFF.

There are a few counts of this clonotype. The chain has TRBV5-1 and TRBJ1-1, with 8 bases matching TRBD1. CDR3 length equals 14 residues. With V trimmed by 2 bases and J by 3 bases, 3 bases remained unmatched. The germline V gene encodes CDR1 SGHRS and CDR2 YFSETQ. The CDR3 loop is CASSFGQGDTEAFF. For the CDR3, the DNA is TGCGCCAGCAGCTTTGGACAGGGCGACACTGAAGCTTTCTTT.

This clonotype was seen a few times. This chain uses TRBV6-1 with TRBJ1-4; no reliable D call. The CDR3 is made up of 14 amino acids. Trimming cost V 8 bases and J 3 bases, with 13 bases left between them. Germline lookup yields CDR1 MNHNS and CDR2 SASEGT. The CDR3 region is CASLARKPNEKLFF. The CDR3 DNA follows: TGTGCCAGCCTGGCTCGCAAGCCTAATGAAAAACTGTTTTTT.

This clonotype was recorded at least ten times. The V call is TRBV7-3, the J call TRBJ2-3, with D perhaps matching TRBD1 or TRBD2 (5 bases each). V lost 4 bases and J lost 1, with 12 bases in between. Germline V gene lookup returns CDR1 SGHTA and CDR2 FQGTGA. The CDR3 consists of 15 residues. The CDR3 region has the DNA TGTGCCAGCAGCTCGGGACCTTCGGGCACAGATACGCAGTATTTT. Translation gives CASSSGPSGTDTQYF.

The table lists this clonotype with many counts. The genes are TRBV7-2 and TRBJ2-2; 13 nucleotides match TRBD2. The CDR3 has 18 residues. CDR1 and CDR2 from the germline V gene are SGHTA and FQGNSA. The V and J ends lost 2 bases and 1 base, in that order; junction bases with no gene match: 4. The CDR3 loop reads CASSLRLAGGLNTGELFF. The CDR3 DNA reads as TGTGCCAGCAGCTTAAGACTAGCGGGGGGTTTGAACACCGGGGAGCTGTTTTTT.

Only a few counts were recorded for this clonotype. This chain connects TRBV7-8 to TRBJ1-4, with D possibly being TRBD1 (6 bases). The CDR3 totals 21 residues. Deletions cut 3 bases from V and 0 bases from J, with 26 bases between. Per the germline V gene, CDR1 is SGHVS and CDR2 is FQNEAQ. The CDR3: CASSFAHRPGRGVATNEKLFF. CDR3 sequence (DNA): TGTGCCAGCAGCTTTGCCCACCGCCCAGGGAGGGGGGTTGCAACTAATGAAAAACTGTTTTTT.

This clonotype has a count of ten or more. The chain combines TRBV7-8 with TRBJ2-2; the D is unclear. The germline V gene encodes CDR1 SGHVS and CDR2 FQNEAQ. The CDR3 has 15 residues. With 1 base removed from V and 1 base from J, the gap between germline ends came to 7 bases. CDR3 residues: CASSLGAGNTGELFF. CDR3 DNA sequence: TGTGCCAGCAGCTTAGGGGCAGGGAACACCGGGGAGCTGTTTTTT.

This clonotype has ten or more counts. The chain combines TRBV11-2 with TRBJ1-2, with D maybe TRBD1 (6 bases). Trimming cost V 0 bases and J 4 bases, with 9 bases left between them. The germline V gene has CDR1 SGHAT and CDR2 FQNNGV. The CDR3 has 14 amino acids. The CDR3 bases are TGTGCCAGCAGCTTAGAAGGACAGCCCTATGGCTACACCTTC. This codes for CASSLEGQPYGYTF.

The CDR3 DNA sequence: TGTGCCAGCAGCCCGTTCGACGTGCGCGCCGCTGGAAACACCATATATTTT. Residues: CASSPFDVRAAGNTIYF. The rearrangement joins TRBV6-2 or TRBV6-3 to TRBJ1-3, with D unclear. The V end was cut by 6 bases, the J end by 2 bases, with 20 bases between. This CDR3 contains 17 residues. The germline gives CDR1 MNHEY, CDR2 SVGEGT.

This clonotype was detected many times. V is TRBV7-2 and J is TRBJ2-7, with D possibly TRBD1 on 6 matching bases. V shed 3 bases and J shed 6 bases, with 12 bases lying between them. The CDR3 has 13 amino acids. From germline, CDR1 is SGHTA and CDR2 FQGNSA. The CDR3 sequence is CASSFQGSGEQYF. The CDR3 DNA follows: TGTGCCAGCAGCTTCCAGGGGTCGGGCGAGCAGTACTTC.

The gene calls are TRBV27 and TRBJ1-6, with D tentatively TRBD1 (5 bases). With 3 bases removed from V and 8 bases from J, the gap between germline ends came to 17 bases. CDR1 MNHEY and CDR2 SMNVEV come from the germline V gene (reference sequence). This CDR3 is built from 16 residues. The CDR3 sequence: CASSFRQGRVYSPLHF. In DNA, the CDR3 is TGTGCCAGCAGTTTTCGCCAGGGCAGGGTTTATTCACCCCTCCACTTT.

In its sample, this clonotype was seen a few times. CDR3 nucleotide sequence: TGTGCCAGCAGTCCTACCAACGGACAGGGCAATGAAAAACTGTTTTTT. It is translated as CASSPTNGQGNEKLFF. The chain uses TRBV27 and TRBJ1-4; 8 nucleotides line up with TRBD1. J was trimmed by 5 bases and V by 5 bases; bases with no gene match: 10. CDR1 is MNHEY and CDR2 is SMNVEV in the germline V gene (reference sequence). The CDR3 consists of 16 residues.

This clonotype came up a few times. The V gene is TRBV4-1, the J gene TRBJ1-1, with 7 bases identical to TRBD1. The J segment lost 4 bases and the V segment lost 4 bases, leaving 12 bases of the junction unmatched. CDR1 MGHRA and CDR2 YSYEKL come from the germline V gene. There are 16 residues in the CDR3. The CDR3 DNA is TGCGCCAGCAGCCCCCAGGGGGTAGCGATTTCCACTGAAGCTTTCTTT. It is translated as CASSPQGVAISTEAFF.

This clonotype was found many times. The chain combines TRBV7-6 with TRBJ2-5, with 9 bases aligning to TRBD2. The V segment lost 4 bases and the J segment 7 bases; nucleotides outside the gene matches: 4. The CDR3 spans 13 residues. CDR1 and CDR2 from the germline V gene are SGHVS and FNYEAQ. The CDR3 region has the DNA TGTGCCAGCAGCTCGGGACTAGCTGGGACCCAGTACTTC. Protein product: CASSSGLAGTQYF.

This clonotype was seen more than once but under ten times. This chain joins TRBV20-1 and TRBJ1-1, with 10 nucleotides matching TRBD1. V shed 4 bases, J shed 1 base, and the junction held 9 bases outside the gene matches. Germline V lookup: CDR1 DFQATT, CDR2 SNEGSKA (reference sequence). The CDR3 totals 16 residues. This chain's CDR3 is CSANPLGTGENTEAFF. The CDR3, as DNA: TGCAGTGCTAACCCCCTAGGGACAGGGGAGAACACTGAAGCTTTCTTT.